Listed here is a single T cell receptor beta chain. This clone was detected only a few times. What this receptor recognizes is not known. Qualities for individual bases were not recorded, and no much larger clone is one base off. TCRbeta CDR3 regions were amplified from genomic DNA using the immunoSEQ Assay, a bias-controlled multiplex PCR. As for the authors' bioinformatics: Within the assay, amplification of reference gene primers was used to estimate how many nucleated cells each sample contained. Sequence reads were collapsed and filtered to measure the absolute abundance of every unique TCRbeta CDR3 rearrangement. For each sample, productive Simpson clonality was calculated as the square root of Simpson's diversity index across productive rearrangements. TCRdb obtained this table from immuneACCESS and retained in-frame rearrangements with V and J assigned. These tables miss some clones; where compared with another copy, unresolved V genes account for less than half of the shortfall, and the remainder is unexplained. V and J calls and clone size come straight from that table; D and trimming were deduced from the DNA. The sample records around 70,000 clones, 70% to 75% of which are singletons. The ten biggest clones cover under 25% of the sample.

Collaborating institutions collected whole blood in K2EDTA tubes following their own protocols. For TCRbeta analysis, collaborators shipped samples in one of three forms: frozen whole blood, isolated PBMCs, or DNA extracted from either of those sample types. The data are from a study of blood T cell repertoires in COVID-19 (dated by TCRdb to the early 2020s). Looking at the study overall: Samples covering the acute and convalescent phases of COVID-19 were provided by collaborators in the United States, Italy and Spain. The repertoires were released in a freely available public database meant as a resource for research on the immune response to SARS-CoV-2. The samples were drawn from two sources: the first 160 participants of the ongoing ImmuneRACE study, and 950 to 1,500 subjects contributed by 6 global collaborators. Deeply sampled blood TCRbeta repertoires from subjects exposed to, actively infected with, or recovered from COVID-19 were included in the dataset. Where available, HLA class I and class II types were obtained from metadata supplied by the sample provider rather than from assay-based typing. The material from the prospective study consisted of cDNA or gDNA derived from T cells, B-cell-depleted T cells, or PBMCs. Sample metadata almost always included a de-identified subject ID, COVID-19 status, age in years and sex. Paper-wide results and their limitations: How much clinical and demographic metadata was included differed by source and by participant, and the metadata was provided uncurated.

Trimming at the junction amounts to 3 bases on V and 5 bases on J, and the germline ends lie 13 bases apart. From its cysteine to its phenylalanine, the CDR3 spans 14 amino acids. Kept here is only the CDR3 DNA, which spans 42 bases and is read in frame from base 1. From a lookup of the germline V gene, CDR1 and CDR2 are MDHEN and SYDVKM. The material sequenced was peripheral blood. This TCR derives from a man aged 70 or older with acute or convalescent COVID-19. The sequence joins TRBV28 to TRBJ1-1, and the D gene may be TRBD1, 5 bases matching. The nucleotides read TGTGCCAGCAGTTTCCCCTCAGGGTTTACTGAAGCTTTCTTT. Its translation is CASSFPSGFTEAFF.